These T cell receptor beta chains were read from a single sample in a study of blood T cell repertoires in COVID-19. Libraries were prepared by immunoSEQ multiplex PCR; TCRdb keeps only in-frame clonotypes and omits some of them. Among about 160,000 clones listed, under 85% were seen once. The specimen sequenced was peripheral blood. These receptors were obtained from a man in his 70s who had recovered from COVID-19. CDR3s include the opening cysteine and the closing phenylalanine or tryptophan. D genes are given only for firm matches. Only some rows state a clone size, as once, few, many or a class for expanded clones.

>NA|TRBJ1-4|NA|TRBV18|14
TGTGCCAGCTCACCCCCGATCGGGGGAGAAAAACTGTTTTTT
CASSPPIGGEKLFF
>TRBD1|TRBJ2-3|NA|TRBV5-1|17
TGCGCCAGCAGCTTGGGCTACAGGGGAGCGGTAACAGATACGCAGTATTTT
CASSLGYRGAVTDTQYF
>NA|TRBJ1-1|NA|TRBV11-2|15
TGTGCCAGCAGCTTAGGCCACGCAGGGGACCATGGTTCTTTCTTT
CASSLGHAGDHGSFF
>TRBD2|TRBJ2-2|NA|TRBV30|14
TGTGCCTGGAGGCGGGGGGGGTACACCGGGGAGCTGTTTTTT
CAWRRGGYTGELFF
>TRBD1|TRBJ2-7|NA|TRBV11-2|13
TGTGCCAGCAGAGGACAGGGGGCGGGGGAGCAGTACTTC
CASRGQGAGEQYF
>TRBD1|TRBJ2-1|once|TRBV5-5|15
TGTGCCAGCACCATCGGACAGGGGACCTACAATGAGCAGTTCTTC
CASTIGQGTYNEQFF
>TRBD1|TRBJ1-2|NA|TRBV5-1|13
TGCGCCAGTGGACAGGACGGGGGCTATGGCTACACCTTC
CASGQDGGYGYTF
>NA|TRBJ1-2|NA|TRBV19|12
TGTGCCAGTAATTGGCAGGGTAGCGGCTACACCTTC
CASNWQGSGYTF
>TRBD2|TRBJ2-5|NA|TRBV10-1|16
TGCGCCAGCAGTGGAGGACTAGCGGGACTCCAAGAGACCCAGTACTTC
CASSGGLAGLQETQYF
>NA|TRBJ1-2|NA|TRBV18|15
TGTGCCAGCTTGTCAGCTGCCAGGGGATCGGATGGCTACACCTTC
CASLSAARGSDGYTF
>TRBD2|TRBJ2-7|NA|TRBV6-6|14
TGTGCCAGCAGTTACTCTCGGGGGGGATACGAGCAGTACTTC
CASSYSRGGYEQYF
>NA|TRBJ1-1|NA|TRBV18|13
TGTGCCAGCTCACCACCGGGGGGCACTGAAGCTTTCTTT
CASSPPGGTEAFF
>NA|TRBJ1-1|NA|TRBV7-9|13
TGTGCCAGCAGCTCACAGGGAAACACTGAAGCTTTCTTT
CASSSQGNTEAFF
>NA|TRBJ2-1|NA|TRBV5-1|16
TGCGCCAGCAGCTTGCTTGGGGGGAGCTCCTACAATGAGCAGTTCTTC
CASSLLGGSSYNEQFF
>TRBD2|TRBJ2-1|NA|TRBV19|18
TGTGCCAGTAGTATAGATCAGGGACTAGCGGGAGGCTTAAATGAGCAGTTCTTC
CASSIDQGLAGGLNEQFF
>TRBD2|TRBJ2-2|few|TRBV10-3|15
TGTGCCATCAGGGGCGGGAGGTATAACACCGGGGAGCTGTTTTTT
CAIRGGRYNTGELFF
>TRBD1|TRBJ1-2|medium-sized|TRBV5-4|16
TGTGCCAGCAGCGGGGGACAGGGGGCGAATAACTATGGCTACACCTTC
CASSGGQGANNYGYTF
>TRBD2|TRBJ2-7|NA|TRBV10-2|16
TGCGCCAGCGGAGGACTAGCGGGAAAGTCATTCTACGAGCAGTACTTC
CASGGLAGKSFYEQYF
>NA|TRBJ1-5|NA|TRBV19|16
TGTGCCAGTAGTATGAGGGGGAGGGCTGACAATCAGCCCCAGCATTTT
CASSMRGRADNQPQHF
>NA|TRBJ2-2|NA|TRBV5-5|16
TGTGCCAGCAGCCTTGGGGTGGCAGGGGACACCGGGGAGCTGTTTTTT
CASSLGVAGDTGELFF
>NA|TRBJ1-1|once|TRBV5-1|15
TGCGCCAGCAGCCCGGGGCTGAGCAGGGGCACTGAAGCTTTCTTT
CASSPGLSRGTEAFF
>NA|TRBJ2-5|NA|TRBV7-9|16
TGTGCCAGCAGCTTAGTTTCTGGGGCCCTCCAAGAGACCCAGTACTTC
CASSLVSGALQETQYF
>TRBD1|TRBJ2-2|few|TRBV5-1|15
TGCGCCAGCAGCCCCGGGACAGGGCCGACCGGGGAGCTGTTTTTT
CASSPGTGPTGELFF
>NA|TRBJ2-1|few|TRBV7-9|17
TGTGCCAGCAGCTTAGGTCTCAGGGATCATAACCACAATGAGCAGTTCTTC
CASSLGLRDHNHNEQFF
>TRBD2|TRBJ2-3|NA|TRBV11-2|15
TGTGCCAGCAGCTTAGCCGGGAGGAGCCCAGATACGCAGTATTTT
CASSLAGRSPDTQYF
>NA|TRBJ2-3|NA|TRBV6-5|15
TGTGCCAGCAGCTTTTCTACCCAGGGTACAGATACGCAGTATTTT
CASSFSTQGTDTQYF
>TRBD1|TRBJ2-7|NA|TRBV5-1|15
TGCGCCAGCAAAACCGGGACAGGGAGTTCCTACGAGCAGTACTTC
CASKTGTGSSYEQYF
>NA|TRBJ2-7|NA|TRBV5-8|16
TGTGCCAGCAGCTTGGCCCTTGAGGGAGGGGGCTACGAGCAGTACTTC
CASSLALEGGGYEQYF
>NA|TRBJ1-6|NA|TRBV19|15
TGTGCCAGTAGCCCGTTGGGGACTACTAATTCACCCCTCCACTTT
CASSPLGTTNSPLHF
>NA|TRBJ1-2|NA|TRBV9|15
TGTGCCAGCAGCGAAGGGCAGGGGAGACAGTATGGCTACACCTTC
CASSEGQGRQYGYTF
>TRBD1|TRBJ2-2|NA|TRBV6-5|14
TGTGCCAGCACCCGGGACAGGGGGACCGGGGAGCTGTTTTTT
CASTRDRGTGELFF
>NA|TRBJ2-3|NA|TRBV20-1|15
TGCAGTGCTAGTATGCAGGGAGGAAACACAGATACGCAGTATTTT
CSASMQGGNTDTQYF
>TRBD1|TRBJ2-7|NA|TRBV10-1|14
TGCGCCAGCAGTGGTACAGGGGGCCTCAACGAGCAGTACTTC
CASSGTGGLNEQYF
>NA|TRBJ1-5|NA|TRBV27|14
TGTGCCAGCAGTCTCGTTTATAGCAATCAGCCCCAGCATTTT
CASSLVYSNQPQHF
>NA|TRBJ1-1|once|TRBV5-1|13
TGCGCCAGCACCCTAGCACCAAACACTGAAGCTTTCTTT
CASTLAPNTEAFF
>TRBD2|TRBJ2-3|NA|TRBV7-2|16
TGTGCCAGCAGCACCCGACTAGCGGGAGAGATAGATACGCAGTATTTT
CASSTRLAGEIDTQYF
>NA|TRBJ1-5|few|TRBV7-2|14
TGTGCCAGCAGCTTAGGAGATAGCAATCAGCCCCAGCATTTT
CASSLGDSNQPQHF
>TRBD1|TRBJ1-1|NA|TRBV6-5|16
TGTGCCAGCAGTTCGGCCCGGACAGGCATGAACACTGAAGCTTTCTTT
CASSSARTGMNTEAFF
>NA|TRBJ2-7|NA|TRBV19|13
TGTGCCAGTAGTATAATGGCGGGCGGCGAGCAGTACTTC
CASSIMAGGEQYF
>TRBD1|TRBJ2-2|NA|TRBV7-8|17
TGTGCCAGCAGCCCAAGTACGACAGGGATAAACACCGGGGAGCTGTTTTTT
CASSPSTTGINTGELFF
>TRBD1|TRBJ2-7|NA|TRBV4-1|16
TGCGCCAGCAGCCAAGATCCCGGGACAGGGAAATACGAGCAGTACTTC
CASSQDPGTGKYEQYF
>NA|TRBJ2-2|NA|TRBV7-9|19
TGTGCCAGCAGCGGACAGCTTAAGGAATCCCCTTTGAACACCGGGGAGCTGTTTTTT
CASSGQLKESPLNTGELFF
>TRBD2|TRBJ2-3|once|TRBV28|12
TGTGCCAGCAGCACACTAGCGGATACGCAGTATTTT
CASSTLADTQYF
>TRBD2|TRBJ2-7|NA|TRBV5-1|17
TGCGCCAGCAGCGTCGGGACTAGCGGCCGGAGCTCCTACGAGCAGTACTTC
CASSVGTSGRSSYEQYF
>TRBD1|TRBJ1-2|NA|TRBV24-1|13
TGTGCCACCAGTGACAGGGGGCCGGATGGCTACACCTTC
CATSDRGPDGYTF
>NA|TRBJ2-2|once|TRBV19|15
TGTGCCAGTAGTATTTACAATAGCCGGACCGGGGAGCTGTTTTTT
CASSIYNSRTGELFF
>TRBD1|TRBJ2-2|many|TRBV3-1/TRBV3-2|15
TGTGCCAGCAGCCAAACAGGGGGCTTCTACGGGGAGCTGTTTTTT
CASSQTGGFYGELFF
>TRBD2|TRBJ2-7|NA|TRBV29-1|13
TGCAGCGTCCTGAGCGGGACGGTCTACGAGCAGTACTTC
CSVLSGTVYEQYF
>NA|TRBJ2-2|NA|TRBV5-1|13
TGCGCCAGCAGCTTGGACGGGGCCGGGGAGCTGTTTTTT
CASSLDGAGELFF
>NA|TRBJ2-7|NA|TRBV7-2|16
TGTGCCAGCAGCTTAGCCCTAACAGGTACGGTCTACGAGCAGTACTTC
CASSLALTGTVYEQYF
>NA|TRBJ2-7|NA|TRBV2|12
TGTGCCAGCAGTCCGACAGCTGGCGAGCAGTACTTC
CASSPTAGEQYF
>NA|TRBJ2-7|NA|TRBV5-1|15
TGCGCCAGCAGCTTGGGTCATACTAGCTCCTACGAGCAGTACTTC
CASSLGHTSSYEQYF
>NA|TRBJ2-7|NA|TRBV5-1|17
TGCGCCAGCAGCTTGGTAGCATCGGGGGGCGATACGTACGAGCAGTACTTC
CASSLVASGGDTYEQYF